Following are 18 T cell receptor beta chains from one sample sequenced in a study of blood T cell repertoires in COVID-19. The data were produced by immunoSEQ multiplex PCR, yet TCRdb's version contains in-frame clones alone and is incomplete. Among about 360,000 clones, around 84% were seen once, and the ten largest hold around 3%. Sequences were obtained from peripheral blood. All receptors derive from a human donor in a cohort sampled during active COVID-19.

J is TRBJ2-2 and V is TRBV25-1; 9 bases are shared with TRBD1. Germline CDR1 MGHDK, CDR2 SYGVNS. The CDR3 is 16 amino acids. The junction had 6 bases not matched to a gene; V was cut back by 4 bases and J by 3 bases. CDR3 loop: CASSGDRERYTGELFF. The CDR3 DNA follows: TGTGCCAGCAGTGGGGACAGGGAGAGATACACCGGGGAGCTGTTTTTT.

The CDR3 protein is CASSLGLAGHTDTQYF. The CDR3 bases are TGTGCCAGCAGCTTAGGACTAGCGGGACACACAGATACGCAGTATTTT. The chain couples TRBV11-1 to TRBJ2-3; 11 bases agree with TRBD2. Germline V gene lookup returns CDR1 SGHAT and CDR2 FQDESV (reference sequence). The V segment lost 1 base and the J segment 2 bases; nucleotides outside the gene matches: 2. The CDR3 contains 16 residues.

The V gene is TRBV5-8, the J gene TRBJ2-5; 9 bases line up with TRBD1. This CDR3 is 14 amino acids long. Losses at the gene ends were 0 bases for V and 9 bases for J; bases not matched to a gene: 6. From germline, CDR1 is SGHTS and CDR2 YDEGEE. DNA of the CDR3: TGTGCCAGCAGCTTGGCCGGGACAGGGACCCCCCAGTACTTC. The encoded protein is CASSLAGTGTPQYF.

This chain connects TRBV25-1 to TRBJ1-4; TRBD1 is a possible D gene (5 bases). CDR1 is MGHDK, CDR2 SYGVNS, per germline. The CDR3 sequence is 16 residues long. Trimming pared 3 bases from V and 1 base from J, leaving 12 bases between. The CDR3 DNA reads TGTGCCAGCAGTGAGACACAGGAAGGAACTAATGAAAAACTGTTTTTT. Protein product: CASSETQEGTNEKLFF.

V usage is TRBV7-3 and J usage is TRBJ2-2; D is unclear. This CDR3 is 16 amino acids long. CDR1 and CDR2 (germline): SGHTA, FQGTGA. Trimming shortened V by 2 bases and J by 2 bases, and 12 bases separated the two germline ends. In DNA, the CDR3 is TGTGCCAGCAGCTTAGGTCCAGTCCGTAACACCGGGGAGCTGTTTTTT. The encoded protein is CASSLGPVRNTGELFF.

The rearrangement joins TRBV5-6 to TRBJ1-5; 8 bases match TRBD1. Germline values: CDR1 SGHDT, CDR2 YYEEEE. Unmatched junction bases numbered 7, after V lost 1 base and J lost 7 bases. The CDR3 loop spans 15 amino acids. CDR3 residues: CASSLFQGASQPQHF. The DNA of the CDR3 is TGTGCCAGCAGCTTGTTTCAGGGGGCGAGCCAGCCCCAGCATTTT.

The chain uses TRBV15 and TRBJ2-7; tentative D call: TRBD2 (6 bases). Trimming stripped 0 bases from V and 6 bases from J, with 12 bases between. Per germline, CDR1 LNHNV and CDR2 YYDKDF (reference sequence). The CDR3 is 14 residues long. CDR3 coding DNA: TGTGCCACCAGCAGAGATCCGGGGGATAGCGAGCAGTACTTC. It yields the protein CATSRDPGDSEQYF.

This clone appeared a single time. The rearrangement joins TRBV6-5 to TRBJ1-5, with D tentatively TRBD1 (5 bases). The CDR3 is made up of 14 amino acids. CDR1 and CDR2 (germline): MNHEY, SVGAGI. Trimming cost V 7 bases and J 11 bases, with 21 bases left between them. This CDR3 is CASTARLPQGTQHF. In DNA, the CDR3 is TGTGCCAGCACCGCCCGACTCCCCCAGGGAACCCAGCATTTT.

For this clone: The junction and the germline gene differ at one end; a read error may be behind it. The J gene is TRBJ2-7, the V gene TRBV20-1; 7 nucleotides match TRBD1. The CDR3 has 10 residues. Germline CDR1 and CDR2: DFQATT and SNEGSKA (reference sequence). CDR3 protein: CSARDAGQVF. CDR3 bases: TGCAGTGCTAGAGATGCCGGACAGGTGTTC.

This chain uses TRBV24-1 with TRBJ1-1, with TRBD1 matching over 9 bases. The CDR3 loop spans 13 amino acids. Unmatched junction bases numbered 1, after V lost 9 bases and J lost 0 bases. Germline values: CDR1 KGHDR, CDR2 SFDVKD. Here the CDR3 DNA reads TGTGCCACCGGGACAGGGCTGAACACTGAAGCTTTCTTT. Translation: CATGTGLNTEAFF.

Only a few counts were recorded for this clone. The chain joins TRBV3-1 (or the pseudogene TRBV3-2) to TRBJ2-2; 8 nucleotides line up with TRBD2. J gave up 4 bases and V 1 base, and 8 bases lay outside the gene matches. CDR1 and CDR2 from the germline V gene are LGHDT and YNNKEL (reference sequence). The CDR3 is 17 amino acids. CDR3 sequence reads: CASSQAAAGVSTGELFF. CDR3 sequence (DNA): TGTGCCAGCAGCCAAGCTGCAGCGGGAGTGAGCACCGGGGAGCTGTTTTTT.

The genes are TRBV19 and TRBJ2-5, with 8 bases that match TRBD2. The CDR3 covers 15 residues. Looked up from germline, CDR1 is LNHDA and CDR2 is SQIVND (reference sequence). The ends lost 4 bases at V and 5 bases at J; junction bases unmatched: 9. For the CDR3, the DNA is TGTGCCAGTAGTACTCAGGGACTAGTAAGGGAGACCCAGTACTTC. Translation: CASSTQGLVRETQYF.

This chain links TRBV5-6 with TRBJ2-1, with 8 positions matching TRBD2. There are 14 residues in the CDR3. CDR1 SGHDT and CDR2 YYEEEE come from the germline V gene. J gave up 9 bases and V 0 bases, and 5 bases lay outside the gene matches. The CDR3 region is CASSLALRGVEQFF. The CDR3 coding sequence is TGTGCCAGCAGCTTGGCGTTGCGGGGGGTTGAGCAGTTCTTC.

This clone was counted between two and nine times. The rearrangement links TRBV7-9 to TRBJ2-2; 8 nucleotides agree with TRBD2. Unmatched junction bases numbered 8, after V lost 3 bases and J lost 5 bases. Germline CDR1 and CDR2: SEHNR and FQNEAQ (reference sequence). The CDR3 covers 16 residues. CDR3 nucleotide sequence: TGTGCCAGCAGCTTGGACTGGCGGGGGGCGACCGGGGAGCTGTTTTTT. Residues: CASSLDWRGATGELFF.

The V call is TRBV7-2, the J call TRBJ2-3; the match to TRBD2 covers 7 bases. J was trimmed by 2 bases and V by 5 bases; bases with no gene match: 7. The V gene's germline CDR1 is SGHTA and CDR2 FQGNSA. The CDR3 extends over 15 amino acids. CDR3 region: CASSTPTSSTDTQYF. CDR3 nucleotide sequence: TGTGCCAGCAGCACCCCGACTAGCTCCACAGATACGCAGTATTTT.

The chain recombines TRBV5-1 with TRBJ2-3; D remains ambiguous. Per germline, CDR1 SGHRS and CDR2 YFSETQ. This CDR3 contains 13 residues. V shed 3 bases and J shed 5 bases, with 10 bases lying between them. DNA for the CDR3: TGCGCCAGCAGCTCCCCCAGTCGAGATACGCAGTATTTT. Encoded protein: CASSSPSRDTQYF.

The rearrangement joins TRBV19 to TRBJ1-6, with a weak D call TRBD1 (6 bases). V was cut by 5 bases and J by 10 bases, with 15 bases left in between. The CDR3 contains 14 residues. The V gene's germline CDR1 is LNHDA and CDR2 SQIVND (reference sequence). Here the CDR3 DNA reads TGTGCCAGTAGTCCATCAGGGGTTCAGTCACCCCTCCACTTT. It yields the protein CASSPSGVQSPLHF.

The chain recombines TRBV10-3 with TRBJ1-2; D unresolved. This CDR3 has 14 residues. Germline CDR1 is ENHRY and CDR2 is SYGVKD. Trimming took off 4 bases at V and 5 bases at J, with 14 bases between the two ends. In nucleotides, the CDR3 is TGTGCCATCAGTGCGGAGGTAGGAGTTTATGGCTACACCTTC. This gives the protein CAISAEVGVYGYTF.